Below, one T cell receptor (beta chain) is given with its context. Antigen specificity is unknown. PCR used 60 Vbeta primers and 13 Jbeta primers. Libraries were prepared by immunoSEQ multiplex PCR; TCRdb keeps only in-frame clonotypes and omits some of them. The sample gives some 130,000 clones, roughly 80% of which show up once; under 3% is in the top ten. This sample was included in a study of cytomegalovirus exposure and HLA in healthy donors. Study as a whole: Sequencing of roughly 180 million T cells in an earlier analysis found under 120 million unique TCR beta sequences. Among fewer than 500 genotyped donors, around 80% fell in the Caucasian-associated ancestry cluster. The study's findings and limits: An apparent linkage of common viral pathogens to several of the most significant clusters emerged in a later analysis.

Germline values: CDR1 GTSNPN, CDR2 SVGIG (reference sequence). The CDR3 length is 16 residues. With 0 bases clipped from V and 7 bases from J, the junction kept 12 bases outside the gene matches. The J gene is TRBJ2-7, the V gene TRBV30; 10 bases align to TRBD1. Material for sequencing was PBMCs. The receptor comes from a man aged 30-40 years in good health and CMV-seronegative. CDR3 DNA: TGTGCCTGGAGTGTACGACAAGACAGGGGGCTTGAGGAGCAGTACTTC. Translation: CAWSVRQDRGLEEQYF.